The TCR beta chain under discussion was sequenced for a study of identical twins. This clonotype was observed a handful of times. Its antigen is unidentified. Points from the study as a whole: Reduced insertions were recorded for abundant cord blood beta clonotypes, with no such pattern in memory repertoires. Beta out-of-frame sequences showed weaker excess sharing between twins. Zero-insertion analyses might be partly confounded by invariant T cells like MAIT and iNKT.

Germline V gene data show CDR1 as SNHLY and CDR2 as FYNNEI. CDR3 length: 11 residues. With 8 bases removed from V and 5 bases from J, the gap between germline ends came to 7 bases. TCRdb called the 5' RACE reads again in MiXCR, with one record for every CDR3 protein. The sample carries some 1,700,000 distinct CDR3 sequences, 32% recorded once. The rearrangement links TRBV2 to TRBJ2-1; no reliable D call. Sequencing was done on a sample of cord blood. The clonotype originates from a newborn girl in good health. The chain's CDR3 is CASFHDNEQFF. The CDR3, as DNA: TGTGCCAGCTTCCATGACAATGAGCAGTTCTTC.